The 8 T cell receptor beta chains below were found in one sample sequenced in a study of T cells in Graves' hyperthyroidism and ophthalmopathy. The source material, RNA transcripts, was used to amplify TCR beta CDR3 regions. The study used the HTBI primer set for a first-round RT-PCR of the TCR CDR3. TCRdb used MiXCR to reprocess the multiplex PCR reads, holding one entry per CDR3 protein. The sample has under 800,000 distinct CDR3 sequences, roughly 15% seen once; the top ten hold around 9.6%. The sample was blood. The receptors stem from a woman between 18 and 29 years old with Graves' hyperthyroidism.

This clonotype was detected ten times or more. This chain joins TRBV11-3 and TRBJ1-1; maybe TRBD1 (6 bases). V was trimmed by 2 bases and J by 0 bases, leaving 10 bases between them. The germline gives CDR1 SGHNT, CDR2 YENEEA. The CDR3 covers 15 residues. In DNA form, the CDR3 reads TGTGCCAGCAGCTTAACGGGGACAATGAACACTGAAGCTTTCTTT. As protein: CASSLTGTMNTEAFF.

This clonotype was seen many times. This chain uses TRBV20-1 with TRBJ2-3; the D is unclear. Germline values: CDR1 DFQATT, CDR2 SNEGSKA (reference sequence). V was trimmed by 0 bases and J by 2 bases, leaving 9 bases between them. The CDR3 runs to 14 residues. CDR3 bases: TGCAGTGCTAGAGATTGGACGCACACAGATACGCAGTATTTT. Translated, it gives CSARDWTHTDTQYF.

This sequence joins TRBV27 and TRBJ1-1, with D possibly being TRBD1 (5 bases). The CDR3 totals 13 residues. V lost 5 bases, J lost 10 bases, and 17 bases lay in between. The germline V gene has CDR1 MNHEY and CDR2 SMNVEV (reference sequence). The CDR3 region is CASSALNRLTAFF. Written as DNA, the CDR3 is TGTGCCAGCAGTGCCCTCAACAGGTTGACAGCTTTCTTT.

Ten or more counts support this clonotype. V gene TRBV28 combines with J gene TRBJ1-1; the D is unclear. The V end lost 3 bases, the J end lost 8 bases, and 10 bases lay between the germline ends. CDR1 is MDHEN and CDR2 is SYDVKM in the germline V gene. The length of the CDR3 is 12 residues. CDR3 protein: CASSLSVAEAFF. CDR3 DNA sequence: TGTGCCAGCAGTTTGTCCGTCGCCGAAGCTTTCTTT.

The chain links TRBV30 to TRBJ1-2; unclear D gene. Deletions cut 3 bases from V and 4 bases from J, with 18 bases between. CDR3 length: 15 amino acids. Germline-derived CDR1 and CDR2 are GTSNPN and SVGIG (reference sequence). This CDR3 reads CAWSAPRLRIYGYTF. CDR3 DNA sequence: TGTGCCTGGAGCGCCCCGAGACTGAGGATCTATGGCTACACCTTC.

This clonotype was counted many times. The chain couples TRBV6-2 or TRBV6-3 to TRBJ1-1; D unresolved. CDR3 length: 13 amino acids. V was shortened by 5 bases and J by 4 bases, with 11 bases between the two germline ends. The germline V gene encodes CDR1 MNHEY and CDR2 SVGEGT. CDR3 protein: CASSPGGITEAFF. CDR3 bases: TGTGCCAGCAGTCCGGGCGGTATCACTGAAGCTTTCTTT.

Many counts were recorded for this clonotype. V and J are TRBV12-3 or TRBV12-4 and TRBJ2-1; 11 bases align to TRBD2. CDR3 length equals 18 residues. V lost 3 bases to trimming and J lost 2 bases; unmatched junction nucleotides: 9. The CDR3 protein is CASSFLGGLAVAYNEQFF. The DNA of the CDR3 is TGTGCCAGCAGTTTTTTAGGGGGACTAGCGGTTGCCTACAATGAGCAGTTCTTC.

The sample holds a few counts of this clonotype. The rearrangement links TRBV10-2 to TRBJ1-1; D is unresolved. The germline V gene has CDR1 WSHSY and CDR2 SAAADI. Trimming removed 7 bases at V and 3 bases at J, with 12 bases between. The CDR3 runs 13 residues. CDR3 sequence reads: CASNTGSDTEAFF. In DNA form, the CDR3 reads TGCGCCAGCAATACCGGGAGTGACACTGAAGCTTTCTTT.